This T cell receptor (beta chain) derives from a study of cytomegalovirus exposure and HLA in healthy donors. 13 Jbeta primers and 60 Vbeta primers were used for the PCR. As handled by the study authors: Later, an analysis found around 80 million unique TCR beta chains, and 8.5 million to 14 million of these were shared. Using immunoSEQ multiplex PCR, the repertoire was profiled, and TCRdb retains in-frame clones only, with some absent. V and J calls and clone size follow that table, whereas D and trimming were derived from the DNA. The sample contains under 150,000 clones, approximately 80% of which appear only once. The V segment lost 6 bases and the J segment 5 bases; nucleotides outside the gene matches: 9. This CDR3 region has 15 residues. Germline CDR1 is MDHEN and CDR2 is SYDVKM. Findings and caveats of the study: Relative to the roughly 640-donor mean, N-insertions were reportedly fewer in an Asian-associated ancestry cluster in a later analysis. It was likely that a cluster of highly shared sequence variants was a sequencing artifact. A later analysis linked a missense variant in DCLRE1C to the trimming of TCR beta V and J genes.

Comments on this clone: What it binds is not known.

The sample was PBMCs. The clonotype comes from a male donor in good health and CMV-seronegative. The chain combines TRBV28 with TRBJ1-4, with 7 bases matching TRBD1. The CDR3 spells CASRRTGTANEKLFF. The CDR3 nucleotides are TGTGCCAGCAGACGAACCGGGACAGCCAATGAAAAACTGTTTTTT.